Shown below are 25 T cell receptor beta chains from a single sample sequenced in a study of blood T cells in healthy people across ages. A J-beta primer mix and a sample-barcoded 5' primer were used in a second PCR of about 7 to 12 cycles. TCRdb re-derived calls from the 5' RACE reads in MiXCR, one entry per CDR3 protein. The table includes around 1,500,000 distinct CDR3 sequences, 28% detected once. Sequencing was carried out using blood. These receptors were collected from a woman aged 30 to 39 in good health.

The chain links TRBV5-1 to TRBJ2-3, with TRBD1 matching 7 bases. Germline V CDR1 and CDR2: SGHRS, YFSETQ. CDR3 length equals 15 residues. The junction had 6 bases not matched to a gene; V was cut back by 4 bases and J by 1 base. The CDR3 bases are TGCGCCAGCAGCGTACAGGGGATGGGCACAGATACGCAGTATTTT. Translated: CASSVQGMGTDTQYF.

This clonotype was detected ten times or more. V and J are TRBV12-3 or TRBV12-4 and TRBJ2-1; D is uncertain. The CDR3 contains 14 residues. V gave up 3 bases and J gave up 0 bases, with 6 bases separating them. As DNA, the CDR3 is TGTGCCAGCAGTTTTCAGAGCTCCTACAATGAGCAGTTCTTC. It specifies CASSFQSSYNEQFF.

In its sample, this clonotype was seen a few times. The chain combines TRBV14 with TRBJ2-1; 13 bases are shared with TRBD2. Trimming took 2 bases from V and 8 from J; bases not matched to a gene: 6. Germline V gives CDR1 SGHDN, CDR2 FVKESK. CDR3 length: 16 amino acids. CDR3 protein: CASSQRTSGSPHEQFF. The DNA of the CDR3 is TGTGCCAGCAGCCAACGGACTAGCGGGAGTCCCCATGAGCAGTTCTTC. Filled out from reference TRBV14 and TRBJ2-1, the complete variable domain reads EAGVTQFPSHSVIEKGQTVTLRCDPISGHDNLYWYRRVMGKEIKFLLHFVKESKQDESGMPNNRFLAERTGGTYSTLKVQPAELEDSGVYFCASSQRTSGSPHEQFFGPGTRLTVL.

The genes are TRBV3-1 and TRBJ2-1, with unresolved D. The CDR3 is 15 amino acids. CDR1 and CDR2 (germline): LGHDT, YNNKEL (reference sequence). The V gene lost 3 bases and the J gene lost 1 base, with 10 bases spanning the gap. Here the CDR3 reads CASSHSTPSYNEQFF. In nucleotides, the CDR3 is TGTGCCAGCAGCCACTCGACACCATCCTACAATGAGCAGTTCTTC.

This clonotype has more than one count but fewer than ten. The V call is TRBV24-1, the J call TRBJ2-3; 13 positions match TRBD2. From germline, CDR1 is KGHDR and CDR2 SFDVKD. Trimming removed 9 bases from V and 5 bases from J; junction bases left unmatched: 7. CDR3 length: 15 residues. CDR3 bases: TGTGCCACCTCACCGGGACTAGCGGGGCGAGATACGCAGTATTTT. It specifies CATSPGLAGRDTQYF.

This clonotype was counted between two and nine times. This chain connects TRBV6-6 to TRBJ1-5; no clear D. CDR3 size: 12 residues. Germline V gene lookup returns CDR1 MNHNY and CDR2 SVGAGI (reference sequence). CDR3 coding DNA: TGTGCGTGCAAAACCCCCAATCAGCCCCAGCATTTT. It specifies CACKTPNQPQHF.

The genes are TRBV20-1 and TRBJ2-1; D tentatively fits TRBD1 or TRBD2 (6 bases each). CDR3 length equals 13 residues. With 1 base removed from V and 8 bases from J, the gap between germline ends came to 12 bases. From germline, CDR1 is DFQATT and CDR2 SNEGSKA (reference sequence). CDR3 residues: CSARGGGQDEQFF. DNA of the CDR3: TGCAGTGCTAGAGGAGGGGGGCAAGATGAGCAGTTCTTC.

This clonotype was seen a handful of times. V usage is TRBV12-3 or TRBV12-4 and J usage is TRBJ1-2; 10 bases agree with TRBD1. The CDR3 is 16 amino acids. With 6 bases clipped from V and 8 bases from J, the junction kept 15 bases outside the gene matches. CDR3 sequence (DNA): TGTGCCAGCAGCCCTCACCCCGGACAGGGGGGCTACGGCTACACCTTC. This translates into CASSPHPGQGGYGYTF.

This clonotype showed up many times. The chain couples TRBV20-1 to TRBJ2-7, with D perhaps matching TRBD1 (5 bases). CDR1 is DFQATT and CDR2 is SNEGSKA in the germline V gene (reference sequence). The CDR3 is 15 residues long. Deletions cut 4 bases from V and 1 base from J, with 17 bases between. The CDR3: CSAKNRQPDSYEQYF. The CDR3, as DNA: TGCAGTGCTAAAAATCGACAGCCAGATTCCTACGAGCAGTACTTC.

The chain recombines TRBV15 with TRBJ2-1; unclear D gene. The germline CDR1 and CDR2 sequences are LNHNV and YYDKDF (reference sequence). This CDR3 has 17 amino acids. Between the trimmed V and J ends, which lost 0 bases and 6 bases, there was a span of 18 bases. The CDR3 DNA is TGTGCCACCAGCAGAGATCCGGCCCCCCTTGTTGGCAATGAGCAGTTCTTC. This codes for CATSRDPAPLVGNEQFF.

This sequence joins TRBV11-2 and TRBJ2-7; TRBD2 might be the D (5 bases). The V and J ends lost 1 base and 3 bases respectively, with 19 bases between them. The CDR3 length is 17 residues. From germline, CDR1 is SGHAT and CDR2 FQNNGV. The CDR3 DNA is TGTGCCAGCAGCTTAGCGGAGTCCGGGCGGGCACTCTACGAGCAGTACTTC. The encoded protein is CASSLAESGRALYEQYF.

The chain joins TRBV20-1 to TRBJ1-2, with D maybe TRBD1 (6 bases). The V gene's germline CDR1 is DFQATT and CDR2 SNEGSKA (reference sequence). The CDR3 is 14 residues long. V was shortened by 6 bases and J by 3 bases, with 17 bases between the two germline ends. CDR3 in DNA: TGCAGTGCCCAGAATATGAACAGGGACTATGGCTACACCTTC. It specifies CSAQNMNRDYGYTF.

This clonotype has just a few counts. The rearrangement uses TRBV3-1 and TRBJ2-1; unclear D gene. The CDR3 consists of 13 residues. CDR1 is LGHDT and CDR2 is YNNKEL in the germline V gene (reference sequence). Trimming stripped 0 bases from V and 15 bases from J, with 15 bases between. CDR3 amino acids: CASSQDNLGERFF. CDR3 DNA: TGTGCCAGCAGCCAAGATAATTTAGGAGAACGGTTCTTC.

Remarks on this clonotype: A read error may produce the germline difference seen at one junction end. The chain links TRBV5-1 to TRBJ2-5; D is unclear. The CDR3 is 13 amino acids. Germline assignment: CDR1 SGHRS and CDR2 YFSETQ. The CDR3 sequence: CVSSLRAEETQYF. In nucleotides, the CDR3 is TGCGTCAGCAGCTTAAGGGCAGAAGAGACCCAGTACTTC.

In its sample, this clonotype was seen many times. The chain has TRBV7-2 and TRBJ2-3, with 12 bases lining up with TRBD2. This CDR3 is 16 amino acids long. With 5 bases clipped from V and 2 bases from J, the junction kept 5 bases outside the gene matches. Germline V lookup: CDR1 SGHTA, CDR2 FQGNSA. The CDR3 region has the DNA TGTGCCAGCAGCACCCGACTAGCGGGAGTCACAGATACGCAGTATTTT. Translation gives CASSTRLAGVTDTQYF.

The rearrangement links TRBV12-3 or TRBV12-4 to TRBJ2-3; 8 positions match TRBD2. This CDR3 contains 16 residues. The ends lost 6 bases at V and 2 bases at J; junction bases unmatched: 10. CDR3 region: CASSPAAGGPTDTQYF. CDR3 sequence (DNA): TGTGCCAGCAGCCCTGCCGCGGGGGGCCCCACAGATACGCAGTATTTT.

This clonotype was seen ten or more times. The chain couples TRBV20-1 to TRBJ2-7; 8 nucleotides line up with TRBD1. With 2 bases clipped from V and 3 bases from J, the junction kept 6 bases outside the gene matches. This CDR3 region has 14 residues. Germline loops: CDR1 DFQATT, CDR2 SNEGSKA (reference sequence). The CDR3 sequence: CSARLRDRIYEQYF. CDR3 DNA: TGCAGTGCTAGATTGCGGGACAGGATCTACGAGCAGTACTTC.

J is TRBJ1-1 and V is TRBV6-2 or TRBV6-3, with unresolved D. Trimming took 5 bases from V and 11 from J, leaving 12 bases between them. From germline, CDR1 is MNHEY and CDR2 SVGEGT. The CDR3 covers 11 residues. This CDR3 is CASSENRAAFF. The CDR3 nucleotides read TGTGCCAGCAGTGAGAACAGAGCGGCTTTCTTT.

The chain employs TRBV9 and TRBJ2-5; D is uncertain. This CDR3 region has 14 residues. V dropped 0 bases and J dropped 1 base, with 7 bases sitting between them. Germline V gives CDR1 SGDLS, CDR2 YYNGEE. CDR3 amino acids: CASSVGVAQETQYF. CDR3 DNA sequence: TGTGCCAGCAGCGTAGGGGTTGCCCAAGAGACCCAGTACTTC. Full variable domain (remainder filled in from reference TRBV9 and TRBJ2-5): DSGVTQTPKHLITATGQRVTLRCSPRSGDLSVYWYQQSLDQGLQFLIQYYNGEERAKGNILERFSAQQFPDLHSELNLSSLELGDSALYFCASSVGVAQETQYFGPGTRLLVL.

The rearrangement joins TRBV10-1 to TRBJ2-2; either TRBD1 or TRBD2 may supply D (6 bases each). V lost 4 bases to trimming and J lost 7 bases, with 25 bases between them. CDR1 is WNHNN and CDR2 is SYGVQD in the germline V gene (reference sequence). The CDR3 runs to 18 residues. The CDR3 reads CASSGRLEWGAPDGELFF. The CDR3 coding sequence is TGCGCCAGCAGTGGGAGATTGGAATGGGGGGCGCCCGACGGGGAGCTGTTTTTT.

This clonotype has at least ten counts. The gene calls are TRBV29-1 and TRBJ1-1; D may be TRBD1 (5 bases). This CDR3 comprises 10 residues. CDR1 is SQVTM and CDR2 is ANQGSEA in the germline V gene. The CDR3 DNA sequence: TGCAGTGTAAGGGGCACTGAAGCTTTCTTT. Its protein is CSVRGTEAFF.

This clonotype was detected a few times. This sequence joins TRBV5-1 and TRBJ2-3; D is perhaps TRBD1 or TRBD2 (6 bases each). The CDR3 runs 14 residues. V was clipped by 6 bases and J by 1 base, with 12 bases between them. CDR1 and CDR2 from the germline V gene are SGHRS and YFSETQ. CDR3 protein: CASTVGGRTDTQYF. DNA for the CDR3: TGCGCCAGCACCGTGGGGGGCCGCACAGATACGCAGTATTTT. The entire variable domain, with the rest obtained from reference TRBV5-1 and TRBJ2-3, is as follows: KAGVTQTPRYLIKTRGQQVTLSCSPISGHRSVSWYQQTPGQGLQFLFEYFSETQRNKGNFPGRFSGRQFSNSRSEMNVSTLELGDSALYLCASTVGGRTDTQYFGPGTRLTVL.

This clonotype has only one observation. The chain employs TRBV5-6 and TRBJ2-1, with 9 bases that match TRBD2. Germline trimming cut 2 bases from V and 6 bases from J; bases unmatched to any gene: 9. The germline gives CDR1 SGHDT, CDR2 YYEEEE. The CDR3 consists of 16 residues. The chain's CDR3 is CASSLIGLAWSNEQFF. DNA for the CDR3: TGTGCCAGCAGCTTAATCGGACTAGCGTGGTCCAATGAGCAGTTCTTC.

The table lists this clonotype with many counts. This CDR3 reads CSARGTSYEQYF. The CDR3 DNA reads TGCAGTGCTAGAGGCACCTCCTACGAGCAGTACTTC. The chain links TRBV20-1 to TRBJ2-7; D is unresolved. Trimming removed 1 base at V and 0 bases at J, with 4 bases between. CDR1 is DFQATT and CDR2 is SNEGSKA in the germline V gene (reference sequence). CDR3 length equals 12 residues.

This clonotype has only a few counts. The chain links TRBV4-1 to TRBJ1-5; tentative D call: TRBD1 (5 bases). The CDR3 sequence is 15 residues long. CDR1 is MGHRA, CDR2 YSYEKL, per germline. Deletions cut 2 bases from V and 5 bases from J, with 13 bases between. CDR3 nucleotide sequence: TGCGCCAGCAGCCAAACGTCAGGGTTCGATCAGCCCCAGCATTTT. As protein: CASSQTSGFDQPQHF.